This TCR beta chain was sequenced for a study of cytomegalovirus exposure and HLA in healthy donors. Comments on this clone: The antigen is unknown.

Study-level results: Common viral pathogens were later found to be apparently linked to several of the most significant clusters. In a later analysis, at a false discovery rate of 0.05, about 17,000 TCR beta sequences matched HLA alleles. The productive fraction for most TCR beta V segments was about 90% or about 30% in an earlier analysis. The authors assumed roughly uniform sequencing depth across donors for presence/absence analyses.

Amplification used 60 Vbeta primers and 13 Jbeta primers. The data were produced by immunoSEQ multiplex PCR, yet TCRdb's version contains in-frame clones alone and is incomplete. The sample yields around 92,000 clones, about 85% seen once. CDR3 length: 14 residues. Germline assignment: CDR1 SGHVS and CDR2 FNYEAQ. Trimming at V came to 5 bases and at J to 6 bases, leaving 4 bases not matched to a gene. The genes are TRBV7-6 and TRBJ1-6; 7 bases are shared with TRBD1. Sequencing was carried out using PBMCs. This sequence originates from a female donor in good health and CMV-seropositive. The CDR3 DNA reads TGTGCCAGCAGCCGGGACAGACCTAATTCACCCCTCCACTTT. Protein sequence: CASSRDRPNSPLHF.